Listed here are 12 T cell receptor beta chains from one sample, sequenced in a study of T cell repertoires in cytomegalovirus infection. What these receptors recognize is not known. TCRdb analysed the reads with MiXCR anew, one entry per CDR3 protein. Among approximately 600,000 distinct CDR3 sequences, roughly 43% were seen once, and the ten largest hold 40% to 60%. Sequenced here: cultured PBMCs, sampled from culture after CMV antigen stimulation. The receptor set was obtained from a human donor in good health (CMV status not recorded). Some clones in this sample may be carry-over from other donors' samples.

CDR3 in amino acids: CASSNNPTDTQYF. The CDR3 nucleotides are TGTGCCAGCAGCAATAACCCAACAGATACGCAGTATTTT. The chain links TRBV5-4 to TRBJ2-3; D is unclear. V lost 4 bases and J lost 3, with 9 bases in between. Germline V gene lookup returns CDR1 SGHNT and CDR2 YYREEE (reference sequence). CDR3 length: 13 amino acids.

V usage is TRBV14 and J usage is TRBJ2-3; TRBD2 agrees at 7 bases. The CDR3 contains 19 residues. V trimming: 0 bases; J trimming: 4 bases; junction bases outside the gene matches: 16. The germline V gene encodes CDR1 SGHDN and CDR2 FVKESK. Written as DNA, the CDR3 is TGTGCCAGCAGCCAAGAGCGAGGCGGGAGAGCGGTAGGATCAGATACGCAGTATTTT. Protein sequence: CASSQERGGRAVGSDTQYF.

This clonotype has more than one count but fewer than ten. The chain uses TRBV4-1 and TRBJ1-4, with D perhaps matching TRBD1 (5 bases). CDR1 and CDR2 from the germline V gene are MGHRA and YSYEKL. CDR3 length equals 20 residues. Trimming removed 3 bases from V and 4 bases from J, with 27 bases in between. The CDR3 loop is CASSHPPLRLLAGSNEKLFF. The CDR3, as DNA: TGCGCCAGCAGCCACCCACCTCTCCGGCTGCTGGCAGGGAGTAATGAAAAACTGTTTTTT.

Regarding this clonotype: In this CDR3 the conserved last residue, phenylalanine or tryptophan, is missing, so a read error is likely. The V gene is TRBV10-3, the J gene TRBJ2-5, with 8 bases aligning to TRBD2. Trimming at V came to 8 bases and at J to 5 bases, leaving 10 bases not matched to a gene. Looked up from germline, CDR1 is ENHRY and CDR2 is SYGVKD. CDR3 length: 14 residues. CDR3 sequence: CAIGKAGERETQYS. In DNA, the CDR3 is TGTGCCATCGGGAAAGCGGGGGAGAGGGAGACCCAGTACTCC.

V gene TRBV7-2 combines with J gene TRBJ2-5, with 9 bases identical to TRBD1. Germline-derived CDR1 and CDR2 are SGHTA and FQGNSA. This CDR3 has 13 residues. V gave up 11 bases and J gave up 2 bases; unmatched junction bases: 6. The CDR3 loop reads CAGTTGGQETQYF. CDR3 DNA: TGTGCCGGAACGACAGGGGGTCAAGAGACCCAGTACTTC. Filled out from reference TRBV7-2 and TRBJ2-5, the complete variable domain reads GAGVSQSPSNKVTEKGKDVELRCDPISGHTALYWYRQSLGQGLEFLIYFQGNSAPDKSGLPSDRFSAERTGGSVSTLTIQRTQQEDSAVYLCAGTTGGQETQYFGPGTRLLVL.

The V call is TRBV12-3 or TRBV12-4, the J call TRBJ2-2; TRBD2 aligns across 9 bases. The CDR3 runs 16 residues. Trimming took 8 bases from V and 0 from J; bases not matched to a gene: 7. The CDR3 region is CASRRGGQTNTGELFF. DNA for the CDR3: TGTGCCAGCCGGCGGGGGGGGCAAACGAACACCGGGGAGCTGTTTTTT.

V usage is TRBV7-8 and J usage is TRBJ2-5; 7 bases agree with TRBD2. The CDR3 runs 17 residues. The germline V gene encodes CDR1 SGHVS and CDR2 FQNEAQ. J was trimmed by 3 bases and V by 2 bases; bases with no gene match: 12. The DNA of the CDR3 is TGTGCCAGCAGCTTAAAAAGGGAGGGGACTAAGAAAGAGACCCAGTACTTC. This codes for CASSLKREGTKKETQYF.

The V and J genes are TRBV7-2 and TRBJ2-2; no clear D. V was cut by 6 bases and J by 3 bases, with 11 bases left in between. The CDR3 length is 14 residues. Germline assignment: CDR1 SGHTA and CDR2 FQGNSA. This CDR3 reads CASSVARHTGELFF. For the CDR3, the DNA is TGTGCCAGCAGTGTGGCGCGCCACACCGGGGAGCTGTTTTTT.

The J gene is TRBJ2-1, the V gene TRBV6-6, with 8 bases aligning to TRBD1. Germline values: CDR1 MNHNY, CDR2 SVGAGI (reference sequence). This CDR3 contains 15 residues. V lost 0 bases and J lost 5; bases outside the gene matches: 3. The CDR3 reads CASSYSGTGNNEQFF. The CDR3 DNA follows: TGTGCCAGCAGTTACTCCGGGACAGGAAACAATGAGCAGTTCTTC.

The chain recombines TRBV14 with TRBJ1-2, with unresolved D. Germline-derived CDR1 and CDR2 are SGHDN and FVKESK. The V end lost 2 bases, the J end lost 2 bases, and 9 bases lay between the germline ends. The CDR3 extends over 14 amino acids. The CDR3 DNA is TGTGCCAGCAGCCAACTGACAAGAAACTATGGCTACACCTTC. Its protein is CASSQLTRNYGYTF.

This clonotype was detected a few times. This sequence joins TRBV7-2 and TRBJ2-1; D is ambiguous. The germline gives CDR1 SGHTA, CDR2 FQGNSA. V lost 5 bases and J lost 10, with 15 bases in between. The CDR3 is made up of 13 amino acids. The CDR3 bases are TGTGCCAGCAGCCGCCCCCAACCCGGGGAGCAGTTCTTC. As protein: CASSRPQPGEQFF.

This clonotype has just a few counts. The chain employs TRBV20-1 and TRBJ2-7; no clear D. The CDR3 runs to 13 residues. Between the trimmed V and J ends, which lost 5 bases and 7 bases, there was a span of 18 bases. Per germline, CDR1 DFQATT and CDR2 SNEGSKA (reference sequence). Here the CDR3 reads CSAVVRQEKEQYF. The CDR3 bases are TGCAGTGCTGTGGTCCGCCAGGAGAAGGAGCAGTACTTC.